This note documents a single T cell receptor beta chain sequence. The antigen is unknown. This sample is drawn from a study of STAT3 mutations in large granular lymphocyte leukemia. Regarding the study as a whole: In T-cell large granular lymphocyte leukemia, about half of patients showed multiple immunodominant subclonotypes. After therapy, about 35% of the 18 patients switched clonotypes, all new clones STAT3 wild type.

TCRdb keeps only in-frame clones here, not all; method: immunoSEQ multiplex PCR. The table shows about 20,000 clones, with 92% occurring only once. The clonotype originates from a man in his 60s with T-cell large granular lymphocyte leukemia. Some clones in this sample may be carry-over from other donors' samples. The sample comprised peripheral blood mononuclear cells.

This CDR3 reads CATLRPGGAPGEQYF. In nucleotides, the CDR3 is TGTGCCACCCTGAGGCCAGGGGGGGCCCCTGGCGAGCAGTACTTC. The chain links TRBV28 to TRBJ2-7; either TRBD1 or TRBD2 may fit D (7 bases each). Germline assignment: CDR1 MDHEN and CDR2 SYDVKM. Trimming removed 10 bases at V and 6 bases at J, with 25 bases between. The CDR3 consists of 15 residues.